This TCR beta chain was documented in a study of blood T cell repertoires in COVID-19 (dated by TCRdb to 2018 to 2020). About the study as a whole: Samples covering the acute and convalescent phases of COVID-19 were provided by collaborators in the United States, Italy and Spain. The prospective study material was composed of cDNA or gDNA derived from T cells, B-cell-depleted T cells, or PBMCs. The samples were drawn from two sources: the first 160 participants of the ongoing ImmuneRACE study, and about 1,300 subjects contributed by 6 global collaborators. The repertoires were released in a freely available public database meant as a resource for research on the immune response to SARS-CoV-2. The dataset comprised deeply sampled blood TCRbeta repertoires from subjects exposed to, actively infected with, or recovered from COVID-19. Where HLA class I and class II types were available, the types were taken from metadata supplied by the sample provider, not from assay-based typing. The sample metadata nearly always contained a de-identified subject ID, COVID-19 status, age in years and sex. What the authors observed across the whole study: The quantity of clinical and demographic metadata differed by source and by participant and was supplied without curation.

The collaborating institutions used their own protocols to collect whole blood in K2EDTA tubes. For TCRbeta analysis, collaborator samples were shipped as frozen whole blood, as isolated PBMCs, or as DNA extracted from either sample type. Comment on this clone: What antigen it recognizes has not been identified. Qualities for individual bases were not recorded, and no much larger clone is one base off.

Looking up the germline V gene (reference sequence) yields CDR1 GTSNPN and CDR2 SVGIG. Its CDR3 holds 14 amino acids, cysteine through phenylalanine. Only the CDR3 DNA stays, 42 bases, in frame from base 1. Trimming costs V 0 bases and J 4 bases, and their ends lie 10 bases apart. TCRbeta CDR3 regions were amplified from genomic DNA by means of the immunoSEQ Assay, a bias-controlled multiplex PCR. Per the source publication's procedure: The number of nucleated cells in each sample was estimated from the amplification of reference gene primers within the assay. Sequence reads were collapsed and filtered to measure the absolute abundance of every unique TCRbeta CDR3 rearrangement. For each sample, productive Simpson clonality was calculated as the square root of Simpson's diversity index over productive rearrangements. TCRdb took over this immuneACCESS table, retaining in-frame rearrangements with V and J assigned. Such tables are incomplete; in checked studies, under half of the missing clones stem from an unresolved V gene, and the remainder is unexplained. V and J calls and clone size are given by that table; D and trimming were obtained from the DNA. The sample contains around 450,000 clones, 75% to 90% of them found a single time. The ten biggest clones cover 4.3% of the sample.

Material for sequencing was peripheral blood. The chain uses TRBV30 and TRBJ2-1; no D gene can be assigned with confidence. The sequence was collected from a woman aged 25 to 39 with acute or convalescent COVID-19. The CDR3 is CAWSVRRQYNEQFF. At the DNA level, the sequence is TGTGCCTGGAGTGTTCGGCGGCAGTACAATGAGCAGTTCTTC.